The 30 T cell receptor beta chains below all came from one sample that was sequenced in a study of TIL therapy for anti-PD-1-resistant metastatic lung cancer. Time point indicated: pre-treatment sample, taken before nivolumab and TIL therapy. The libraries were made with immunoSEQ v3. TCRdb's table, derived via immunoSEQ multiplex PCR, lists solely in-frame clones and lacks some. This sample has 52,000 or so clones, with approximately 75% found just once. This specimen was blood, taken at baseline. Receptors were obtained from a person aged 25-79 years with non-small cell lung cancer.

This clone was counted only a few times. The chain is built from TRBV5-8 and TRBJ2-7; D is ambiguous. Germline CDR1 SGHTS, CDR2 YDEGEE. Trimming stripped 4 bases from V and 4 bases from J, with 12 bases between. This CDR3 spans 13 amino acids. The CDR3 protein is CASSKELGYEQYF. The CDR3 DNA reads TGTGCCAGCAGCAAGGAACTGGGGTACGAGCAGTACTTC.

This chain's CDR3 is CASSLLPGQGLETQYF. The CDR3 coding sequence is TGTGCCAGCAGCCTCCTCCCGGGACAGGGGTTGGAGACCCAGTACTTC. The chain employs TRBV14 and TRBJ2-5, with 10 bases identical to TRBD1. This CDR3 comprises 16 residues. Germline-derived CDR1 and CDR2 are SGHDN and FVKESK. V lost 4 bases and J lost 5; bases outside the gene matches: 10.

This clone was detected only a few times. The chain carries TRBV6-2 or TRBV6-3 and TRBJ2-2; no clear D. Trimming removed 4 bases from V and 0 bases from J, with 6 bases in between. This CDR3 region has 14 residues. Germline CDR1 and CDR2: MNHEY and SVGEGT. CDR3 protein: CASSLAANTGELFF. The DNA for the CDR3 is TGTGCCAGCAGTTTGGCGGCGAACACCGGGGAGCTGTTTTTT.

The CDR3 loop reads CASSYGGQETQYF. Written as DNA, the CDR3 is TGTGCCAGCAGTTACGGGGGGCAGGAGACCCAGTACTTC. The J gene is TRBJ2-5, the V gene TRBV6-5; tentatively, D is TRBD1 or TRBD2 (6 bases each). V lost 2 bases to trimming and J lost 5 bases, with 9 bases between them. The CDR3 covers 13 residues. Germline V gives CDR1 MNHEY, CDR2 SVGAGI.

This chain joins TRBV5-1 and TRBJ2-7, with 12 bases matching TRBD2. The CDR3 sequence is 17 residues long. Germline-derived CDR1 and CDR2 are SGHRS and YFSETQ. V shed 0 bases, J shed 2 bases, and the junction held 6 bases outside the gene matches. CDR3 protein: CASSLALAGGYPYEQYF. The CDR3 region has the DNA TGCGCCAGCAGCTTGGCTCTAGCGGGGGGGTATCCCTACGAGCAGTACTTC.

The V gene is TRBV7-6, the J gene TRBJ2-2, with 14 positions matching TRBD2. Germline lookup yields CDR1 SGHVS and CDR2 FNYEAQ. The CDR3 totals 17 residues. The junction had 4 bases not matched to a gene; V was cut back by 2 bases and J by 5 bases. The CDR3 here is CASSLIGTSGGTGELFF. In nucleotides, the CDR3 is TGTGCCAGCAGCTTAATAGGGACTAGCGGGGGAACCGGGGAGCTGTTTTTT.

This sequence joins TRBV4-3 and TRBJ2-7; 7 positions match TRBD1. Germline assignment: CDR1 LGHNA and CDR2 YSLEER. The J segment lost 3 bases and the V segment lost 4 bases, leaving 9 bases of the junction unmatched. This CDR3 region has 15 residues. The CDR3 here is CASSRYPTGDYEQYF. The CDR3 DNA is TGCGCCAGCAGCCGATACCCTACAGGGGACTACGAGCAGTACTTC.

CDR3 in DNA: TGTGCCATCAGTGAGTCCGGGACCGAACTCTACAATGAGCAGTTCTTC. Translated: CAISESGTELYNEQFF. The chain employs TRBV10-3 and TRBJ2-1; D may match TRBD1 or TRBD2 (5 bases each). Germline CDR1 reads ENHRY; CDR2 reads SYGVKD. V lost 0 bases and J 3 bases, leaving 12 bases between the germline ends. This CDR3 spans 16 amino acids.

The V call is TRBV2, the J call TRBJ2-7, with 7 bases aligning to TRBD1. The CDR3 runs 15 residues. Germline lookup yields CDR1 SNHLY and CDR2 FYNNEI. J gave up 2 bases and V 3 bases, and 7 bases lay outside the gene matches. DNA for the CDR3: TGTGCCAGCAGTGATGGGACAGTTTATACCTACGAGCAGTACTTC. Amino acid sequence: CASSDGTVYTYEQYF.

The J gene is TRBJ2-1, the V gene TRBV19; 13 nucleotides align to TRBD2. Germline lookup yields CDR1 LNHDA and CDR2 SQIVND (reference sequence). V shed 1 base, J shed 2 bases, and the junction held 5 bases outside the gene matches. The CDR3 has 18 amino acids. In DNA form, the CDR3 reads TGTGCCAGTAGTATAGGACTAGCGGGGGGTACTGCCTACAATGAGCAGTTCTTC. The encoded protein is CASSIGLAGGTAYNEQFF.

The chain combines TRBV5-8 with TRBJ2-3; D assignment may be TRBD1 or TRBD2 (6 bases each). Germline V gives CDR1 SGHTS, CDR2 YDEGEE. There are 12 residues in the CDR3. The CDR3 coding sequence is TGTGGGGGGCTAGCGCGGGCAGATACGCAGTATTTT. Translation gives CGGLARADTQYF.

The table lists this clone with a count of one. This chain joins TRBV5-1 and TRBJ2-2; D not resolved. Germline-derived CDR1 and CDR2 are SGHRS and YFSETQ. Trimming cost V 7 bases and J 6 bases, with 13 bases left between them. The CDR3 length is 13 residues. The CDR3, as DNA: TGCGCCAGCGGACCCTACCTCTCCGGGGAGCTGTTTTTT. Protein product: CASGPYLSGELFF.

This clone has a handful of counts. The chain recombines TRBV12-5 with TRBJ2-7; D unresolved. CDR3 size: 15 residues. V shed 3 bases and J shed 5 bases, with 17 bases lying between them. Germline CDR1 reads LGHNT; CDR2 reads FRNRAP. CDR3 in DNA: TGTGCTAGTGGTTTCCAACAGTACGGATCTGACGAGCAGTACTTC. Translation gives CASGFQQYGSDEQYF. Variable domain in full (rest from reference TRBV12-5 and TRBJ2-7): DARVTQTPRHKVTEMGQEVTMRCQPILGHNTVFWYRQTMMQGLELLAYFRNRAPLDDSGMPKDRFSAEMPDATLATLKIQPSEPRDSAVYFCASGFQQYGSDEQYFGPGTRLTVT.

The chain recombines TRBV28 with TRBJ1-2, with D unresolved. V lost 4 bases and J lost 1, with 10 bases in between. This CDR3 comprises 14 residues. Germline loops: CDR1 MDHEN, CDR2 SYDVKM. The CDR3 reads CASSSIPVNYGYTF. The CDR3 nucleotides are TGTGCCAGCAGTTCAATCCCAGTTAACTATGGCTACACCTTC.

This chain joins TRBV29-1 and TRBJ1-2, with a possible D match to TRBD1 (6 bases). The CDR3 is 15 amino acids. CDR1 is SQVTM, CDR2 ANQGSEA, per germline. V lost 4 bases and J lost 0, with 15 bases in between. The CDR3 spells CSVVDTGYTNYGYTF. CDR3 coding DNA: TGCAGCGTTGTTGATACAGGGTATACTAACTATGGCTACACCTTC.

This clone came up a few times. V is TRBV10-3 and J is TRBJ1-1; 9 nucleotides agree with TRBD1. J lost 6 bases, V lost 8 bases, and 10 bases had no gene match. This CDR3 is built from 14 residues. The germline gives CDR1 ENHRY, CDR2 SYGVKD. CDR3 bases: TGTGCCATCGGCCGGACAGGGGTTAACCCTGAAGCTTTCTTT. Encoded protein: CAIGRTGVNPEAFF.

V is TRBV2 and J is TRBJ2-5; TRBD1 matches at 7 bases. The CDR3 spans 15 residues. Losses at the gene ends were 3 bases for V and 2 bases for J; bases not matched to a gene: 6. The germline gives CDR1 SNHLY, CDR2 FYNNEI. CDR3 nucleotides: TGTGCCAGCAGTGATTACGGGACAGTACAAGAGACCCAGTACTTC. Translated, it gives CASSDYGTVQETQYF.

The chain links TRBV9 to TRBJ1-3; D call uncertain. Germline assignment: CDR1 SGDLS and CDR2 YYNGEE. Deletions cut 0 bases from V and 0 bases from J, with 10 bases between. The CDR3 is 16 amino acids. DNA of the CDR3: TGTGCCAGCAGCGTAGGTTTGGCAGGCTCTGGAAACACCATATATTTT. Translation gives CASSVGLAGSGNTIYF.

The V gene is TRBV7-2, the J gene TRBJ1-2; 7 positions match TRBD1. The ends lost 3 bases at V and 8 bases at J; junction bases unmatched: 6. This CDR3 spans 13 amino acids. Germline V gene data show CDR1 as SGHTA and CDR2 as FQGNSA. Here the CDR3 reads CASSFEGAFGYTF. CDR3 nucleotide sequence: TGTGCCAGCAGCTTTGAGGGGGCGTTCGGCTACACCTTC.

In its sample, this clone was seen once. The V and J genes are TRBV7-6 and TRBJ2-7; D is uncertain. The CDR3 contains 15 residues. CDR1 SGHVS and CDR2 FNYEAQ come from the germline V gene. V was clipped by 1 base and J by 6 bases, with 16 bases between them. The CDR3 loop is CASSLGPDLPLEQYF. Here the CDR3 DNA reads TGTGCCAGCAGCTTAGGCCCAGATCTCCCTCTCGAGCAGTACTTC. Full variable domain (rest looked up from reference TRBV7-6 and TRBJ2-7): GAGVSQSPRYKVTKRGQDVALRCDPISGHVSLYWYRQALGQGPEFLTYFNYEAQQDKSGLPNDRFSAERPEGSISTLTIQRTEQRDSAMYRCASSLGPDLPLEQYFGPGTRLTVT.

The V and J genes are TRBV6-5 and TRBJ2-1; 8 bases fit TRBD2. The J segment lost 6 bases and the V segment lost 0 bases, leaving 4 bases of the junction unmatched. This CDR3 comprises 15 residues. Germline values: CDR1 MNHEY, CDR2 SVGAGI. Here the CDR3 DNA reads TGTGCCAGCAGTTACTCGACGGGGGGGCCCAATGAGCAGTTCTTC. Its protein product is CASSYSTGGPNEQFF.

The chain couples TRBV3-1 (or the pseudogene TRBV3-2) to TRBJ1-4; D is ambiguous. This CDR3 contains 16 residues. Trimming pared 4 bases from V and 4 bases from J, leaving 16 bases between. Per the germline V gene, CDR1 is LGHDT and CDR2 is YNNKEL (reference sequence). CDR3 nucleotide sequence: TGTGCCAGCAGCCTGGACTACCCGGGAGGTAATGAAAAACTGTTTTTT. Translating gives CASSLDYPGGNEKLFF.

The CDR3 region is CAISESNSPQHF. For the CDR3, the DNA is TGTGCCATCAGTGAGTCGAACTCGCCCCAGCATTTT. V gene TRBV10-3 combines with J gene TRBJ1-5; D is undetermined. Germline V gene data show CDR1 as ENHRY and CDR2 as SYGVKD. The V end was cut by 0 bases, the J end by 9 bases, with 6 bases between. The length of the CDR3 is 12 residues.

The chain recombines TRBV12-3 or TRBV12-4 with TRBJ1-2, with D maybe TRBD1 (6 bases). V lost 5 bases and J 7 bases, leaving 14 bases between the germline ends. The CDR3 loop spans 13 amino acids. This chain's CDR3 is CASSQTGFRGYTF. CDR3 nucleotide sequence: TGTGCCAGCAGTCAAACAGGGTTTCGTGGCTACACCTTC.

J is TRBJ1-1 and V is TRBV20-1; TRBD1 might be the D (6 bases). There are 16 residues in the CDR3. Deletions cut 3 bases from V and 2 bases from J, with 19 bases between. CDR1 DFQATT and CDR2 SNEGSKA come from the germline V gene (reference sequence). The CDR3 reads CSASRQGRRENTEAFF. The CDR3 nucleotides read TGCAGTGCTAGTCGGCAGGGGAGAAGAGAAAACACTGAAGCTTTCTTT.

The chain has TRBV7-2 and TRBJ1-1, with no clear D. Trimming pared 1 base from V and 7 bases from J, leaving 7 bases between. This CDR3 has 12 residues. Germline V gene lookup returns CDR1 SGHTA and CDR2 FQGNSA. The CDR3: CASSLVLGEAFF. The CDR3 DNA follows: TGTGCCAGCAGCTTAGTGTTGGGTGAAGCTTTCTTT.

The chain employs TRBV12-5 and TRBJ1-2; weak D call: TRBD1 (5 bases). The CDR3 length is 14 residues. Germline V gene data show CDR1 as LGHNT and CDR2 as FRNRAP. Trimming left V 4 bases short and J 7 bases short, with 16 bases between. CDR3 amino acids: CASGSSRGLGGYTF. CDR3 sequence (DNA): TGTGCTAGTGGTTCCTCACGGGGCCTTGGTGGCTACACCTTC.

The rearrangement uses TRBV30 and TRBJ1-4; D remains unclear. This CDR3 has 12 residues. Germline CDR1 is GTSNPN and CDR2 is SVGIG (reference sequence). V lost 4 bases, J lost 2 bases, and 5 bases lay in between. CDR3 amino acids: CAWMSTNEKLFF. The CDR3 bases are TGTGCCTGGATGAGTACTAATGAAAAACTGTTTTTT.

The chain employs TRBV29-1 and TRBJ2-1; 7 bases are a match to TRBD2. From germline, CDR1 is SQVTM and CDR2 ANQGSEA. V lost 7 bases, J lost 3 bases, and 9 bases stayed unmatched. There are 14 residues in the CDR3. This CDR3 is CSALGGKGYNEQFF. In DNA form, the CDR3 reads TGCAGCGCCCTGGGGGGGAAAGGCTACAATGAGCAGTTCTTC.

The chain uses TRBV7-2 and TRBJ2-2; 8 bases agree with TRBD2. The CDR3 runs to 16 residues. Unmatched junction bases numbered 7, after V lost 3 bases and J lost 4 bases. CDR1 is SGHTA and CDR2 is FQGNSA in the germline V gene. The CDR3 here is CASSLFGGGSTGELFF. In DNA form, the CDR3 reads TGTGCCAGCAGCTTGTTCGGCGGGGGGAGCACCGGGGAGCTGTTTTTT.